A single sample is the source of the 27 T cell receptor beta chains below, sequenced in a study of CD8 T cells in Susac syndrome. It was with random hexamers that roughly 0.45 to 1 ug RNA was reverse transcribed. TCRdb re-analysed the immunoSEQ multiplex PCR reads in MiXCR, keeping a single row per CDR3 protein. This sample has roughly 140,000 distinct CDR3 sequences, with around 95% found just once. Sequencing was performed on CD8+ T cells from PBMCs. The receptors were gathered from a human donor with multiple sclerosis.

V usage is TRBV7-9 and J usage is TRBJ2-1, with D possibly TRBD2 on 6 matching bases. The germline V gene has CDR1 SEHNR and CDR2 FQNEAQ (reference sequence). CDR3 length equals 15 residues. The ends were cut back, 1 base at V and 5 bases at J, with 12 bases in the middle. CDR3 region: CASSLVGGRDNEQFF. The DNA of the CDR3 is TGTGCCAGCAGCTTAGTGGGGGGTCGAGACAATGAGCAGTTCTTC.

The rearrangement uses TRBV19 and TRBJ1-2, with 7 nucleotides matching TRBD1. Germline CDR1 reads LNHDA; CDR2 reads SQIVND (reference sequence). J lost 3 bases, V lost 11 bases, and 9 bases had no gene match. This CDR3 has 13 amino acids. In nucleotides, the CDR3 is TGTGCCCCCACGGGACAGCGAGACTATGGCTACACCTTC. Protein product: CAPTGQRDYGYTF.

The V and J genes are TRBV30 and TRBJ1-1; 7 bases are a match to TRBD1. V gave up 2 bases and J gave up 4 bases; unmatched junction bases: 7. The CDR3 extends over 14 amino acids. Germline V gene lookup returns CDR1 GTSNPN and CDR2 SVGIG (reference sequence). The CDR3 protein is CAWSLTGMSTEAFF. The CDR3 DNA reads as TGTGCCTGGAGTCTGACAGGGATGAGCACTGAAGCTTTCTTT.

V gene TRBV27 combines with J gene TRBJ2-7, with 9 bases fitting TRBD1. Trimming took 6 bases from V and 3 from J; bases not matched to a gene: 12. Germline lookup yields CDR1 MNHEY and CDR2 SMNVEV (reference sequence). CDR3 length equals 16 residues. In nucleotides, the CDR3 is TGTGCCAGCAGCCTTACAGGGGGCAAGGAGCTCTACGAGCAGTACTTC. Its translation is CASSLTGGKELYEQYF.

The chain employs TRBV29-1 and TRBJ1-1; D is possibly TRBD1 (5 bases). The CDR3 loop spans 13 amino acids. Per germline, CDR1 SQVTM and CDR2 ANQGSEA. Trimming left V 7 bases short and J 1 base short, with 13 bases between. CDR3 coding DNA: TGCAGCGGCCCAGTGACAGCGAACACTGAAGCTTTCTTT. Protein sequence: CSGPVTANTEAFF.

The rearrangement joins TRBV27 to TRBJ2-7; D uncertain. The ends were cut back, 2 bases at V and 0 bases at J, with 8 bases in the middle. The CDR3 length is 14 residues. Per the germline V gene, CDR1 is MNHEY and CDR2 is SMNVEV (reference sequence). CDR3 in amino acids: CASSLGPNSYEQYF. CDR3 coding DNA: TGTGCCAGCAGTTTAGGTCCAAACTCCTACGAGCAGTACTTC.

The J gene is TRBJ2-7, the V gene TRBV12-3 or TRBV12-4; D perhaps matches TRBD1 (6 bases). Between the trimmed V and J ends, which lost 3 bases and 0 bases, there was a span of 9 bases. The CDR3 has 14 residues. The CDR3, as DNA: TGTGCCAGCAGTTTTCCGGACAGCTCCTACGAGCAGTACTTC. Amino acids: CASSFPDSSYEQYF.

The rearrangement joins TRBV19 to TRBJ1-6; tentatively, D is TRBD1 (5 bases). Germline V gene sequence: CDR1 LNHDA, CDR2 SQIVND (reference sequence). CDR3 length equals 17 residues. Trimming left V 6 bases short and J 10 bases short, with 25 bases between. The chain's CDR3 is CASSKLEGAEWGSPLHF. CDR3 DNA sequence: TGTGCCAGTAGCAAACTCGAAGGGGCAGAATGGGGATCACCCCTCCACTTT. Filled out from reference TRBV19 and TRBJ1-6, the complete variable domain reads DGGITQSPKYLFRKEGQNVTLSCEQNLNHDAMYWYRQDPGQGLRLIYYSQIVNDFQKGDIAEGYSVSREKKESFPLTVTSAQKNPTAFYLCASSKLEGAEWGSPLHFGNGTRLTVT.

The rearrangement uses TRBV24-1 and TRBJ2-7; no definite D call. V dropped 4 bases and J dropped 3 bases, with 3 bases sitting between them. Germline CDR1 and CDR2: KGHDR and SFDVKD. The CDR3 is 11 amino acids. The CDR3 loop reads CATSDHYEQYV. CDR3 coding DNA: TGTGCCACCAGTGACCACTACGAGCAGTACGTC.

The chain uses TRBV25-1 and TRBJ2-4, with 9 bases lining up with TRBD1. The CDR3 is made up of 16 amino acids. The ends lost 6 bases at V and 1 base at J; junction bases unmatched: 7. The germline gives CDR1 MGHDK, CDR2 SYGVNS. The CDR3 is CASSVLGTGAKNIQYF. The CDR3 bases are TGTGCCAGCAGCGTTCTAGGGACAGGGGCCAAAAACATTCAGTACTTC.

V is TRBV9 and J is TRBJ1-1; D gene ambiguous. The germline V and J ends were trimmed by 0 bases and 4 bases, with 7 bases remaining between them. Germline values: CDR1 SGDLS, CDR2 YYNGEE. The CDR3 extends over 13 amino acids. CDR3 sequence (DNA): TGTGCCAGCAGCGTAGAGGTCAGCACTGAAGCTTTCTTT. Translation: CASSVEVSTEAFF.

This clonotype was seen a few times. This chain links TRBV5-6 with TRBJ2-7; unclear D gene. Germline V lookup: CDR1 SGHDT, CDR2 YYEEEE. CDR3 length: 16 residues. The V and J ends lost 4 bases and 2 bases respectively, with 19 bases between them. The CDR3 is CASSTPGPSVTYEQYF. The CDR3 DNA reads as TGTGCCAGCAGCACCCCAGGACCTTCCGTTACCTACGAGCAGTACTTC.

This chain connects TRBV12-3 or TRBV12-4 to TRBJ1-5; D uncertain. With 3 bases removed from V and 1 base from J, the gap between germline ends came to 19 bases. This CDR3 is 18 amino acids long. The CDR3 DNA reads as TGTGCCAGCAGTTTCTTCGGGAGATATGGTCCAAGCAATCAGCCCCAGCATTTT. Its protein is CASSFFGRYGPSNQPQHF.

The chain joins TRBV27 to TRBJ2-4; D is unresolved. This CDR3 comprises 16 residues. Trimming pared 3 bases from V and 3 bases from J, leaving 15 bases between. The germline CDR1 and CDR2 sequences are MNHEY and SMNVEV (reference sequence). CDR3 region: CASSLLTRAGKNIQYF. As DNA, the CDR3 is TGTGCCAGCAGTTTGTTGACTCGAGCCGGCAAAAACATTCAGTACTTC.

This clonotype was observed a handful of times. The V call is TRBV24-1, the J call TRBJ2-3; no clear D gene. Germline assignment: CDR1 KGHDR and CDR2 SFDVKD. The CDR3 loop spans 15 amino acids. V was clipped by 6 bases and J by 1 base, with 13 bases between them. CDR3 DNA sequence: TGTGCCACCAGTCCTACCCAATCCGGCACAGATACGCAGTATTTT. Its translation: CATSPTQSGTDTQYF.

The V and J genes are TRBV25-1 and TRBJ1-1; no firm D call. There are 12 residues in the CDR3. CDR1 MGHDK and CDR2 SYGVNS come from the germline V gene. Trimming cost V 4 bases and J 6 bases, with 9 bases left between them. The CDR3 region is CASSVGGAEAFF. In nucleotides, the CDR3 is TGTGCCAGCAGTGTAGGAGGAGCTGAAGCTTTCTTT.

The chain carries TRBV30 and TRBJ2-1; D remains ambiguous. The CDR3 runs 11 residues. Germline CDR1 and CDR2: GTSNPN and SVGIG (reference sequence). Deletions cut 0 bases from V and 9 bases from J, with 6 bases between. DNA for the CDR3: TGTGCCTGGAGTGTCAGAGGTGAGCAGTTCTTC. This codes for CAWSVRGEQFF.

The chain carries TRBV7-9 and TRBJ1-1, with D unclear. CDR3 length: 12 amino acids. Germline-derived CDR1 and CDR2 are SEHNR and FQNEAQ (reference sequence). Trimming cost V 6 bases and J 4 bases, with 9 bases left between them. The CDR3 nucleotides read TGTGCCAGCAGTTCTCACGGCACTGAAGCTTTCTTT. This translates into CASSSHGTEAFF.

The chain is built from TRBV12-5 and TRBJ2-1; D call uncertain. The CDR3 spans 10 residues. Trimming shortened V by 5 bases and J by 5 bases, and 1 base separated the two germline ends. The V gene's germline CDR1 is LGHNT and CDR2 FRNRAP. The CDR3 loop is CASGHNEQFF. For the CDR3, the DNA is TGTGCTAGTGGTCACAATGAGCAGTTCTTC. The variable domain in full, completed from reference TRBV12-5 and TRBJ2-1, reads DARVTQTPRHKVTEMGQEVTMRCQPILGHNTVFWYRQTMMQGLELLAYFRNRAPLDDSGMPKDRFSAEMPDATLATLKIQPSEPRDSAVYFCASGHNEQFFGPGTRLTVL.

This clonotype was found a few times. This rearrangement joins TRBV6-5 to TRBJ2-3; 11 bases map to TRBD2. This CDR3 is 15 amino acids long. Germline loops: CDR1 MNHEY, CDR2 SVGAGI. V shed 4 bases, J shed 2 bases, and the junction held 2 bases outside the gene matches. The CDR3 DNA follows: TGTGCCAGCAGTTCTAGCGGGGGGACCACAGATACGCAGTATTTT. Protein sequence: CASSSSGGTTDTQYF.

This clonotype is a singleton in its sample. The rearrangement links TRBV3-1 to TRBJ2-1, with 11 bases fitting TRBD2. The CDR3 extends over 16 amino acids. With V trimmed by 4 bases and J by 4 bases, 6 bases remained unmatched. Germline CDR1 is LGHDT and CDR2 is YNNKEL (reference sequence). DNA of the CDR3: TGTGCCAGCAGCCCACGGACTAGCGGGTATTACAATGAGCAGTTCTTC. It specifies CASSPRTSGYYNEQFF.

The table lists this clonotype with a count of one. The chain employs TRBV5-1 and TRBJ2-1; maybe TRBD2 (6 bases). The ends were cut back, 2 bases at V and 2 bases at J, with 14 bases in the middle. The germline V gene has CDR1 SGHRS and CDR2 YFSETQ. The CDR3 has 16 amino acids. The CDR3 DNA is TGCGCCAGCAGCTTCCCTCTAGCGCCGACCTACAATGAGCAGTTCTTC. The encoded protein is CASSFPLAPTYNEQFF.

V is TRBV5-4 and J is TRBJ1-6; TRBD1 is a possible D gene (5 bases). CDR1 SGHNT and CDR2 YYREEE come from the germline V gene (reference sequence). The CDR3 is 15 amino acids. V was pared by 0 bases and J by 4 bases, with 8 bases between. CDR3 coding DNA: TGTGCCAGCAGCTTGGCCAAGGGGTATAATTCACCCCTCCACTTT. This gives the protein CASSLAKGYNSPLHF.

V gene TRBV9 combines with J gene TRBJ2-1; 7 nucleotides agree with TRBD2. Trimming at V came to 0 bases and at J to 8 bases, leaving 8 bases not matched to a gene. The germline V gene has CDR1 SGDLS and CDR2 YYNGEE. CDR3 length: 15 amino acids. For the CDR3, the DNA is TGTGCCAGCAGCGTAGCTGTTACGCTAGCGGATGAGCAGTTCTTC. Translated: CASSVAVTLADEQFF.

The rearrangement uses TRBV3-1 and TRBJ2-1; D perhaps matches TRBD1 (6 bases). The V gene lost 4 bases and the J gene lost 4 bases, with 17 bases spanning the gap. CDR1 is LGHDT and CDR2 is YNNKEL in the germline V gene (reference sequence). The CDR3 is made up of 16 amino acids. The CDR3 DNA is TGTGCCAGCAGCCGAACGGATGTCAGGGGTTACAATGAGCAGTTCTTC. Its translation: CASSRTDVRGYNEQFF.

The J gene is TRBJ2-2, the V gene TRBV30; D not resolved. The CDR3 runs to 13 residues. The V gene lost 0 bases and the J gene lost 4 bases, with 6 bases spanning the gap. Germline lookup yields CDR1 GTSNPN and CDR2 SVGIG (reference sequence). CDR3 coding DNA: TGTGCCTGGAGTGTACGACCCACCGGGGAGCTGTTTTTT. It yields the protein CAWSVRPTGELFF.

This rearrangement joins TRBV20-1 to TRBJ1-2; no definite D call. CDR1 is DFQATT and CDR2 is SNEGSKA in the germline V gene (reference sequence). V was clipped by 6 bases and J by 2 bases, with 13 bases between them. The CDR3 totals 13 residues. The DNA for the CDR3 is TGCAGTGCCCCTGATCAAGGCAACTATGGCTACACCTTC. This translates into CSAPDQGNYGYTF.